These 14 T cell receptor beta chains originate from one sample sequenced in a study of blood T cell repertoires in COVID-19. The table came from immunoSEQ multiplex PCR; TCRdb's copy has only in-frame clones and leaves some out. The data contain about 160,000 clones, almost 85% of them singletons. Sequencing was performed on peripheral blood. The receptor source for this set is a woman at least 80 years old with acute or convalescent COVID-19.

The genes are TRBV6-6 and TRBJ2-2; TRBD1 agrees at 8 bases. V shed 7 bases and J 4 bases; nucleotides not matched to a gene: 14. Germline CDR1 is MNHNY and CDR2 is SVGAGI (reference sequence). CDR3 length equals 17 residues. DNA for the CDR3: TGTGCCAGCACTCGAATAGGGACAGGTAGTGGCACCGGGGAGCTGTTTTTT. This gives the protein CASTRIGTGSGTGELFF.

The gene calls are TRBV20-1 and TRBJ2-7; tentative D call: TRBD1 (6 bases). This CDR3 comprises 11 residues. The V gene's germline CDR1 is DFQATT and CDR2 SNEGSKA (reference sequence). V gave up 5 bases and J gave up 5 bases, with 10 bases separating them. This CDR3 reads CSAAPGDEQYF. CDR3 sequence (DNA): TGCAGTGCTGCACCAGGGGACGAGCAGTACTTC.

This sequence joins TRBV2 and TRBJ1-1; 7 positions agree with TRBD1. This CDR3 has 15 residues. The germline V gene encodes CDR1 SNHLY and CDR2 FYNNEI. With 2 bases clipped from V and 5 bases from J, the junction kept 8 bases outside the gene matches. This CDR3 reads CASSETPTGITEAFF. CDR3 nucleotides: TGTGCCAGCAGTGAAACTCCGACAGGGATAACTGAAGCTTTCTTT.

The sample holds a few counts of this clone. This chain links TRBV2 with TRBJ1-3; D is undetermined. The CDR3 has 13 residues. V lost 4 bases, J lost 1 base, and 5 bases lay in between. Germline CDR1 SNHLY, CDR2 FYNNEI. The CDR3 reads CASSVGSGNTIYF. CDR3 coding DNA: TGTGCCAGCAGTGTCGGTTCTGGAAACACCATATATTTT.

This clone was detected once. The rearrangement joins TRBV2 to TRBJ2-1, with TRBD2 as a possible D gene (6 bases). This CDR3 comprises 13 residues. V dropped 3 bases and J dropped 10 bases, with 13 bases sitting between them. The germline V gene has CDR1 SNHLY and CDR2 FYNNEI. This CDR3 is CASSDGGASEQFF. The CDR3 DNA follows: TGTGCCAGCAGTGACGGAGGGGCTTCGGAGCAGTTCTTC.

CDR3 sequence: CSVEDLAISGYEQYF. The CDR3 DNA follows: TGCAGCGTTGAAGATCTGGCCATATCGGGCTACGAGCAGTACTTC. The chain has TRBV29-1 and TRBJ2-7, with D unresolved. There are 15 residues in the CDR3. CDR1 is SQVTM, CDR2 ANQGSEA, per germline. Trimming removed 0 bases at V and 3 bases at J, with 15 bases between.

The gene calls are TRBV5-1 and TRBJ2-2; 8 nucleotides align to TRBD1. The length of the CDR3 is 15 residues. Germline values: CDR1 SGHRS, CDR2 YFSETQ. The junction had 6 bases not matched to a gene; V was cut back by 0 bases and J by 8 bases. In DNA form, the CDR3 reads TGCGCCAGCAGCTTGGGCGGGACAGGTCTAGGGGAGCTGTTTTTT. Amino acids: CASSLGGTGLGELFF.

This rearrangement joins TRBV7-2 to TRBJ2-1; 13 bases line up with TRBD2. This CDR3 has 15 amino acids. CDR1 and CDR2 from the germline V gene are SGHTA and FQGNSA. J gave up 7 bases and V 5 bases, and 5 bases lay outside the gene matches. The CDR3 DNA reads TGTGCCAGCAGCACCCGACTAGCGGGAGGTAATGAGCAGTTCTTC. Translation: CASSTRLAGGNEQFF.

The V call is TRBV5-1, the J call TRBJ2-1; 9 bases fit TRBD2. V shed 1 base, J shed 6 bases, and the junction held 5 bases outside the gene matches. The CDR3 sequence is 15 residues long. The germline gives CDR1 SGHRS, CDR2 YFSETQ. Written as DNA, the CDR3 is TGCGCCAGCAGCTTGTACGGTAGCGGGAGCAATGAGCAGTTCTTC. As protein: CASSLYGSGSNEQFF.

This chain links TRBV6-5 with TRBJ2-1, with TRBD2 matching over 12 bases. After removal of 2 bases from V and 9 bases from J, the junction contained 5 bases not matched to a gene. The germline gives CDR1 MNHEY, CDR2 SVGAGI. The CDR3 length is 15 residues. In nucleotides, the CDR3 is TGTGCCAGCAGTTACGGAACTAGCGGGAGGTTTGAGCAGTTCTTC. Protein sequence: CASSYGTSGRFEQFF.

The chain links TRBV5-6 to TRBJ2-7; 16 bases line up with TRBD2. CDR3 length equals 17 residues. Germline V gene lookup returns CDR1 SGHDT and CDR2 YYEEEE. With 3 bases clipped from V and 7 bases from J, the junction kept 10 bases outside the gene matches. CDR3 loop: CASSSPGTSGRADEQYF. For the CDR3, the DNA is TGTGCCAGCAGCTCCCCGGGGACTAGCGGGAGGGCGGATGAGCAGTACTTC.

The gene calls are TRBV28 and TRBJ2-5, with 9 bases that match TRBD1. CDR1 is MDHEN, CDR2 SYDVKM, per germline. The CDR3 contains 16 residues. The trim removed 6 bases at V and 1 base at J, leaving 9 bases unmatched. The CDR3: CASRSPGQGSQETQYF. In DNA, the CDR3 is TGTGCCAGCAGATCACCGGGACAGGGATCCCAAGAGACCCAGTACTTC.

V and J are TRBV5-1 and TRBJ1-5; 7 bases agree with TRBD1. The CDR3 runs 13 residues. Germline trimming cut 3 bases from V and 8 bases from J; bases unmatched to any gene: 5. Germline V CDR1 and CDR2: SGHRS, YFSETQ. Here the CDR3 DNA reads TGCGCCAGCAGCTCCTGGACAGGAGAGCCCCAGCATTTT. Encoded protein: CASSSWTGEPQHF.

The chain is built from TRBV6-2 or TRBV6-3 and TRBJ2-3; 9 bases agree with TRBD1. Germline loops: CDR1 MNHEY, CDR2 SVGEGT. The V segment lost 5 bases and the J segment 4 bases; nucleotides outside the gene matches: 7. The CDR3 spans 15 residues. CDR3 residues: CASSRGQGSADTQYF. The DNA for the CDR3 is TGTGCCAGCAGTCGGGGACAGGGAAGCGCAGATACGCAGTATTTT.